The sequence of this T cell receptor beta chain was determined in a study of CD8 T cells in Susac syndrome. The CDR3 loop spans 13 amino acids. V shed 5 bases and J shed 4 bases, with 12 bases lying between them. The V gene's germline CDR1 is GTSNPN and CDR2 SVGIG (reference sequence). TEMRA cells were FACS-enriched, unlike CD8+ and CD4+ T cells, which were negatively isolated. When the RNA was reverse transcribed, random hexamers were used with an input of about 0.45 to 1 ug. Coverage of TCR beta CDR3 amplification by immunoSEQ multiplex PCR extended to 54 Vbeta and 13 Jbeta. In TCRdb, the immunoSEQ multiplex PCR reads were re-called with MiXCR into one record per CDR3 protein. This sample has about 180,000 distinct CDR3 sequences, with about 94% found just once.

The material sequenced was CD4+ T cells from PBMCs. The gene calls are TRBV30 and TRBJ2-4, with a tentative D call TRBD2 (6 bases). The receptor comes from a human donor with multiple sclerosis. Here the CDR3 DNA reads TGTGCCTGGGAGACCGGGACTAAAAACATTCAGTACTTC. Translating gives CAWETGTKNIQYF. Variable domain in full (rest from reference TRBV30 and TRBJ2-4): SQTIHQWPATLVQPVGSPLSLECTVEGTSNPNLYWYRQAAGRGLQLLFYSVGIGQISSEVPQNLSASRPQDRQFILSSKKLLLSDSGFYLCAWETGTKNIQYFGAGTRLSVL.